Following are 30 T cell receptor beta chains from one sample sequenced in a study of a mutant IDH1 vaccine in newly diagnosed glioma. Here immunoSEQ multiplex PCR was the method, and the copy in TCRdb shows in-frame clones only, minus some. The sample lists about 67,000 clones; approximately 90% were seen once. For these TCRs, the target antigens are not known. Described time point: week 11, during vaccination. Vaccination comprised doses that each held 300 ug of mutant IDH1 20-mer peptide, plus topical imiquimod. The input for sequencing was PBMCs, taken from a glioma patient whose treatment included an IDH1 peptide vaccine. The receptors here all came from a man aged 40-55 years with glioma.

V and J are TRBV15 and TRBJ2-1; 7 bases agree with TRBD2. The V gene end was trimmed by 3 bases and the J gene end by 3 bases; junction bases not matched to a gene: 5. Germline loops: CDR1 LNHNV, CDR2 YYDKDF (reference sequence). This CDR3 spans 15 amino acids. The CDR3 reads CATSSGGGNYNEQFF. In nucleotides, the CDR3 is TGTGCCACCAGCAGTGGGGGGGGGAACTACAATGAGCAGTTCTTC.

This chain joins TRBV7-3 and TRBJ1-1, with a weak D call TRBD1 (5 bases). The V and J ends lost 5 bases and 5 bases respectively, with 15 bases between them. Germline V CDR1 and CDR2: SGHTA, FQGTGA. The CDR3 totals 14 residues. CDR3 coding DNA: TGTGCCAGCAGCCCCCACGGGGCGGGGACTGAAGCTTTCTTT. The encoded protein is CASSPHGAGTEAFF. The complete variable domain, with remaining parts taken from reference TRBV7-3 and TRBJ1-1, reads GAGVSQTPSNKVTEKGKYVELRCDPISGHTALYWYRQSLGQGPEFLIYFQGTGAADDSGLPNDRFFAVRPEGSVSTLKIQRTERGDSAVYLCASSPHGAGTEAFFGQGTRLTVV.

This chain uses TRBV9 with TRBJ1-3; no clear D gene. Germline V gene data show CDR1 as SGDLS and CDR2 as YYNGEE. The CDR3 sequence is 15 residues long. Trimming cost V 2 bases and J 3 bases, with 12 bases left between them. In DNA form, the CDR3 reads TGTGCCAGCAGCGTCCGACCTGGTGATGGAAACACCATATATTTT. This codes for CASSVRPGDGNTIYF.

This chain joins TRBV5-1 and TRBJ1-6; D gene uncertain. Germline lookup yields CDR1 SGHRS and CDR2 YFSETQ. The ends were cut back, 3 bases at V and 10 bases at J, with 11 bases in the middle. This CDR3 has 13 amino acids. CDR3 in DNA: TGCGCCAGCAGCTCCGCCCCCGAATCACCCCTCCACTTT. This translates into CASSSAPESPLHF.

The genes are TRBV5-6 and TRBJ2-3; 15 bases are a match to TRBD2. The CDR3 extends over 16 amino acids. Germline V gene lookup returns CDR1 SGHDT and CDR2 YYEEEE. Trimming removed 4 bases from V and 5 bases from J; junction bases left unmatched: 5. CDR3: CASSPGLAGGEDTQYF. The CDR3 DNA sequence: TGTGCCAGCAGCCCCGGACTAGCGGGGGGGGAAGATACGCAGTATTTT.

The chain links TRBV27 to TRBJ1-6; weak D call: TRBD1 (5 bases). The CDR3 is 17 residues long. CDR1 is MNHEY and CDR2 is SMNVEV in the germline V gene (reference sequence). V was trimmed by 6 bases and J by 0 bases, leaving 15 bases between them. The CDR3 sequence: CASSATRQPSYNSPLHF. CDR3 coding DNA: TGTGCCAGCAGCGCTACGCGACAGCCCTCCTATAATTCACCCCTCCACTTT.

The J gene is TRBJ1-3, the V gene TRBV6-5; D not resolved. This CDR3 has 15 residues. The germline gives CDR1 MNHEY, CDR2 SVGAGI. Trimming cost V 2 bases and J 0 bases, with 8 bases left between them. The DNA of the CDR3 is TGTGCCAGCAGTTACACCGCAGTCTCTGGAAACACCATATATTTT. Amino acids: CASSYTAVSGNTIYF.

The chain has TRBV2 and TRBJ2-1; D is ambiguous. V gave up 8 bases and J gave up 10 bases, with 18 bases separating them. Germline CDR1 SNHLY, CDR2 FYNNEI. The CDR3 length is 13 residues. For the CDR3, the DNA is TGTGCCAGCCAGACCCTCCGGGCTGACGAGCAGTTCTTC. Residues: CASQTLRADEQFF. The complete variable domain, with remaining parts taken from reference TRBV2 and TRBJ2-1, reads EPEVTQTPSHQVTQMGQEVILRCVPISNHLYFYWYRQILGQKVEFLVSFYNNEISEKSEIFDDQFSVERPDGSNFTLKIRSTKLEDSAMYFCASQTLRADEQFFGPGTRLTVL.

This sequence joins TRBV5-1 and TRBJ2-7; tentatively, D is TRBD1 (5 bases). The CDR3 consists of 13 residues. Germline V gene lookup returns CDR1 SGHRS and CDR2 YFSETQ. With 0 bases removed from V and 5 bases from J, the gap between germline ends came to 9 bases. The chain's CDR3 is CASSLAGHDEQYF. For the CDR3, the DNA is TGCGCCAGCAGCTTGGCAGGGCATGACGAGCAGTACTTC.

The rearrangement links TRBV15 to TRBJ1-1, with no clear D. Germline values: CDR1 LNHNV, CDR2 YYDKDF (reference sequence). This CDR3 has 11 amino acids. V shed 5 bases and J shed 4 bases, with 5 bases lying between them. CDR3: CATSSSTEAFF. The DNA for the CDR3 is TGTGCCACCAGCTCAAGCACTGAAGCTTTCTTT.

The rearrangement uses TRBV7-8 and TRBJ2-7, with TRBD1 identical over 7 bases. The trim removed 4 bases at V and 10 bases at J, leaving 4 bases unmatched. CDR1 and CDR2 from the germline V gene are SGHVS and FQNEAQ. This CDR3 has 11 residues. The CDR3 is CASSYGQVQYF. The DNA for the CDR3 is TGTGCCAGCAGCTACGGACAGGTTCAGTACTTC.

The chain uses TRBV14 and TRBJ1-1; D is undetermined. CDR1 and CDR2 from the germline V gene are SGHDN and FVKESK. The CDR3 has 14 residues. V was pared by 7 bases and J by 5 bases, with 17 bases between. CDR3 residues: CASTPLTGRTEAFF. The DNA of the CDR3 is TGTGCCAGCACCCCGTTAACGGGAAGGACTGAAGCTTTCTTT.

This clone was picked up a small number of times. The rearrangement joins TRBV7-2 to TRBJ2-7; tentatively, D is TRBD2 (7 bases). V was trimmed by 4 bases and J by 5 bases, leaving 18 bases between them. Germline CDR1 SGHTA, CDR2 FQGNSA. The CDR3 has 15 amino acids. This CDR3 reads CASSSRSRGAHEQYF. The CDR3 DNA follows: TGTGCCAGCAGCTCCCGGTCTCGGGGGGCCCACGAGCAGTACTTC. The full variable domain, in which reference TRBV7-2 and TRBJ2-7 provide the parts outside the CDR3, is GAGVSQSPSNKVTEKGKDVELRCDPISGHTALYWYRQSLGQGLEFLIYFQGNSAPDKSGLPSDRFSAERTGGSVSTLTIQRTQQEDSAVYLCASSSRSRGAHEQYFGPGTRLTVT.

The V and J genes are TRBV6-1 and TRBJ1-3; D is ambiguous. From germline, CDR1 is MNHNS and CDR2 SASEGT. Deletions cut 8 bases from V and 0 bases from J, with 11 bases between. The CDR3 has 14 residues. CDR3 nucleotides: TGTGCCAGCTCATCAGTTAACTCTGGAAACACCATATATTTT. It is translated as CASSSVNSGNTIYF.

The CDR3 DNA follows: TGTGCCAGTAGTTCCCAGACTAGCACAGATACGCAGTATTTT. Protein product: CASSSQTSTDTQYF. This sequence joins TRBV19 and TRBJ2-3; no firm D call. The V gene's germline CDR1 is LNHDA and CDR2 SQIVND (reference sequence). The ends were cut back, 5 bases at V and 0 bases at J, with 9 bases in the middle. CDR3 size: 14 residues.

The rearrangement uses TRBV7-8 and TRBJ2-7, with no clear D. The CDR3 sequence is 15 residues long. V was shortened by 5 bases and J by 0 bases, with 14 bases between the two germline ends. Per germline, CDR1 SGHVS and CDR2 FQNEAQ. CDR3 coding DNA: TGTGCCAGCAGCCGCCTCGAGAGGAGCTCCTACGAGCAGTACTTC. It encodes CASSRLERSSYEQYF.

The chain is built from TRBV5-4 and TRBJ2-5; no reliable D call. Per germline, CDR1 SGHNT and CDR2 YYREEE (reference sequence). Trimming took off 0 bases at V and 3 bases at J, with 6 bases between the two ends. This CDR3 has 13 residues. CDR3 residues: CASSLDRKETQYF. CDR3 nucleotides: TGTGCCAGCAGCTTGGACAGAAAAGAGACCCAGTACTTC.

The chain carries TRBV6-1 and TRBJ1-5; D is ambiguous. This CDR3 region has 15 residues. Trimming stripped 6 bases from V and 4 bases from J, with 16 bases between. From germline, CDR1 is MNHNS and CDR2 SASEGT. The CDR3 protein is CASSQGGIANQPQHF. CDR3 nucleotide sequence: TGTGCCAGCAGCCAAGGAGGCATAGCGAATCAGCCCCAGCATTTT.

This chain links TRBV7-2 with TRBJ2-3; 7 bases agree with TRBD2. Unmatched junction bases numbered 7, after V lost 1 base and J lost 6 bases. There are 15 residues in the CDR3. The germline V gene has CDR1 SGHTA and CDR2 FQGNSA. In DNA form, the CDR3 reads TGTGCCAGCAGCTTAGTCCCCGCACTAGCGGATACGCAGTATTTT. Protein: CASSLVPALADTQYF.

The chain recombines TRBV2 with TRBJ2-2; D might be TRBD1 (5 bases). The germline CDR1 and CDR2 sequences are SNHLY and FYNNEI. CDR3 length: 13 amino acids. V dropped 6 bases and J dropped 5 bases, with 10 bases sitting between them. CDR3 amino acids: CASRKGDTGELFF. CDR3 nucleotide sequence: TGTGCCAGCAGGAAAGGGGATACCGGGGAGCTGTTTTTT.

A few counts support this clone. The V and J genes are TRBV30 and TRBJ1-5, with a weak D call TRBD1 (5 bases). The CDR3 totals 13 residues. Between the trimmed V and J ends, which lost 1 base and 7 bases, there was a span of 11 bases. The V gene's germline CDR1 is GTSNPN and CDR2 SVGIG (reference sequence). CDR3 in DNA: TGTGCCTGGAGTGGTGGGCGGGACCAGCCCCAGCATTTT. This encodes CAWSGGRDQPQHF.

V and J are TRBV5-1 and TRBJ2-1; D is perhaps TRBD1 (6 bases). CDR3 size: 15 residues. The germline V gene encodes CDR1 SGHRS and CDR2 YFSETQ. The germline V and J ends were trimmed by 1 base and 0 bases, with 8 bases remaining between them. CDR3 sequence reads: CASSLMGHSYNEQFF. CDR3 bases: TGCGCCAGCAGCTTGATGGGACACTCCTACAATGAGCAGTTCTTC. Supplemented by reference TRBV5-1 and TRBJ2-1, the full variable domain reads KAGVTQTPRYLIKTRGQQVTLSCSPISGHRSVSWYQQTPGQGLQFLFEYFSETQRNKGNFPGRFSGRQFSNSRSEMNVSTLELGDSALYLCASSLMGHSYNEQFFGPGTRLTVL.

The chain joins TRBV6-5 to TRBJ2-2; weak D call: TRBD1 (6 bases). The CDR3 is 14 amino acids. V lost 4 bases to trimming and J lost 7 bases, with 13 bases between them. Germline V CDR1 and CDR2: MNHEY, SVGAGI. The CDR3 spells CASSLQGWSGELFF. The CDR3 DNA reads TGTGCCAGCAGTTTACAGGGATGGAGCGGGGAGCTGTTTTTT.

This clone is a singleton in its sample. CDR3 residues: CASSWPDRDKPGNTIYF. The CDR3 DNA reads as TGTGCCAGCAGCTGGCCGGACCGGGACAAACCTGGAAACACCATATATTTT. The chain employs TRBV7-4 and TRBJ1-3; weak D call: TRBD1 (6 bases). The length of the CDR3 is 17 residues. V was pared by 4 bases and J by 2 bases, with 18 bases between. Germline CDR1 SGHVT, CDR2 SQSDAQ. Full variable domain (missing parts from reference TRBV7-4 and TRBJ1-3): GAGVSQSPRYKVAKRGRDVALRCDSISGHVTLYWYRQTLGQGSEVLTYSQSDAQRDKSGRPSGRFSAERPERSVSTLKIQRTEQGDSAVYLCASSWPDRDKPGNTIYFGEGSWLTVV.

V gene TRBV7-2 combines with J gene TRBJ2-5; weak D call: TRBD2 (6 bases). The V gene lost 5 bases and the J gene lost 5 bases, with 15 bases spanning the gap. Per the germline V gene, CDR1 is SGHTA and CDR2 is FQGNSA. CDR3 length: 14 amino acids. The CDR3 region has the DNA TGTGCCAGCAGCCATACAACTAGCTCCGAGACCCAGTACTTC. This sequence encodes CASSHTTSSETQYF. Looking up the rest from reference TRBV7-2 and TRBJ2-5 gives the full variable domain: GAGVSQSPSNKVTEKGKDVELRCDPISGHTALYWYRQSLGQGLEFLIYFQGNSAPDKSGLPSDRFSAERTGGSVSTLTIQRTQQEDSAVYLCASSHTTSSETQYFGPGTRLLVL.

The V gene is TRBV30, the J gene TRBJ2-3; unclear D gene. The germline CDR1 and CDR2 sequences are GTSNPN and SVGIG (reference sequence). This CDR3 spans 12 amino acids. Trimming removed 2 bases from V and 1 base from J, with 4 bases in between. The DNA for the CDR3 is TGTGCCTGGAGTCAAGGCACAGATACGCAGTATTTT. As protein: CAWSQGTDTQYF. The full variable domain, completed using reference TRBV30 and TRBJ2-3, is SQTIHQWPATLVQPVGSPLSLECTVEGTSNPNLYWYRQAAGRGLQLLFYSVGIGQISSEVPQNLSASRPQDRQFILSSKKLLLSDSGFYLCAWSQGTDTQYFGPGTRLTVL.

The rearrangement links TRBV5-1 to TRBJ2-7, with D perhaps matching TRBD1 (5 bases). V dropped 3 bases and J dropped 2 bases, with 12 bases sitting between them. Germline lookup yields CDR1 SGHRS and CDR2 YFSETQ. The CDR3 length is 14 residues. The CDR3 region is CASSSDDSPYEQYF. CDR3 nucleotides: TGCGCCAGCAGCTCTGATGACAGTCCCTACGAGCAGTACTTC.

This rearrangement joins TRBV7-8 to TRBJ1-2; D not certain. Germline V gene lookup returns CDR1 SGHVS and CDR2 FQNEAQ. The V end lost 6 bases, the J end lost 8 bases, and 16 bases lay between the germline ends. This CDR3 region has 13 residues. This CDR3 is CASSLDYTAGYTF. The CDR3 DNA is TGTGCCAGCAGTTTGGACTATACGGCCGGCTACACCTTC.

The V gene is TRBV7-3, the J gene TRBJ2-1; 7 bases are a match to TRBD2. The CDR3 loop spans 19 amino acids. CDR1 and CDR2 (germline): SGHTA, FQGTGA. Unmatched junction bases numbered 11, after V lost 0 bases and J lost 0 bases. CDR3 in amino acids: CASSLTPSGILTSYNEQFF. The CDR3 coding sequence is TGTGCCAGCAGCTTAACTCCCAGCGGGATACTAACCTCCTACAATGAGCAGTTCTTC.

In DNA form, the CDR3 reads TGTGCCAGCAGCTTGGGACTAGCGGGGGAGAGGGATACGCAGTATTTT. Protein product: CASSLGLAGERDTQYF. V usage is TRBV5-4 and J usage is TRBJ2-3; 12 bases map to TRBD2. The CDR3 is 16 residues long. Trimming took 0 bases from V and 6 from J; bases not matched to a gene: 5. CDR1 and CDR2 (germline): SGHNT, YYREEE (reference sequence).